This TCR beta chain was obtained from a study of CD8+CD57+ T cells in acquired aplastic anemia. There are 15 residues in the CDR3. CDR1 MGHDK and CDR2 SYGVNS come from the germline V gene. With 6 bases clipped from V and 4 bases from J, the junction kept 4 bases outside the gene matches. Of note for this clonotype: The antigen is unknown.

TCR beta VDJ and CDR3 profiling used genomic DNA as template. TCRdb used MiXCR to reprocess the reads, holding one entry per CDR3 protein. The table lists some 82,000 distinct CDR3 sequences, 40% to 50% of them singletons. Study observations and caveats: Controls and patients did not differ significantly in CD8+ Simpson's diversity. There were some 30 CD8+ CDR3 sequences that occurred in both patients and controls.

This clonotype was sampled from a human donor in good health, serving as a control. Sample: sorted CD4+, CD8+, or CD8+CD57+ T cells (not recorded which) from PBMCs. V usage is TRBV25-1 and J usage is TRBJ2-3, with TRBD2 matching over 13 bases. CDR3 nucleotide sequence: TGTGCCAGCAGCCGACTAGCGGGGGGATCAGATACGCAGTATTTT. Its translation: CASSRLAGGSDTQYF.